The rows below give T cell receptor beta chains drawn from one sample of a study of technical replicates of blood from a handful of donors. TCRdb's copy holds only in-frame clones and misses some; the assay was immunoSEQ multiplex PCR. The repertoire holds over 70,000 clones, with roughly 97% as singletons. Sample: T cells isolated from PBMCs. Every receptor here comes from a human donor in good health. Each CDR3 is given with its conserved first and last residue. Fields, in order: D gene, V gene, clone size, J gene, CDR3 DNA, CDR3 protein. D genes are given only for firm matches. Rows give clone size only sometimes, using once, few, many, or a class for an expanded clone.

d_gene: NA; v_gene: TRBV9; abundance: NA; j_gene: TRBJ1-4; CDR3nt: TGTGCCAGCAGCGTAGGAAGGGGGGAAAAACTGTTTTTT; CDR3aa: CASSVGRGEKLFF
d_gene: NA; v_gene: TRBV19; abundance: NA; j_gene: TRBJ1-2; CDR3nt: TGTGCCAGTAGTATACCGCAGGGTCGCTATGGCTACACCTTC; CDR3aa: CASSIPQGRYGYTF
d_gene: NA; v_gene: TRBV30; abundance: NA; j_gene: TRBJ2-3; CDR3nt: TGTGCCTGGACACTAAGCGGGGATACGCAGTATTTT; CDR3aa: CAWTLSGDTQYF
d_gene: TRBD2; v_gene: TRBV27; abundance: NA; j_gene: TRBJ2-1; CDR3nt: TGTGCCAGCAGTTTATATAGCGGGAGGGCCGGTGAGCAGTTCTTC; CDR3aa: CASSLYSGRAGEQFF
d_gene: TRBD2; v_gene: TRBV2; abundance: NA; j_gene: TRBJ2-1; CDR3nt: TGTGCCAGCAGTCCGACTAGCGGGGCCTACAATGAGCAGTTCTTC; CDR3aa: CASSPTSGAYNEQFF
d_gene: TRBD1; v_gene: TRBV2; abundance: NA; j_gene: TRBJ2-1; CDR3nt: TGTGCCAGCAGTGAAGAGAGGGGGCGGGCAAACAATGAGCAGTTCTTC; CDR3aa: CASSEERGRANNEQFF
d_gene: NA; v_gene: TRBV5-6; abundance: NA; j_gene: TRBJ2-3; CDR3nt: TGTGCCAGCAGTTTTCTCCGCACAGATACGCAGTATTTT; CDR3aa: CASSFLRTDTQYF
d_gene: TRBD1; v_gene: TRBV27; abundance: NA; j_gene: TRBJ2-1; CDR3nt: TGTGCCAGCACGTCAAAACCGGGACAGCCAAGGGGAGAAAGCTCCTACAATGAGCAGTTCTTC; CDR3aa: CASTSKPGQPRGESSYNEQFF
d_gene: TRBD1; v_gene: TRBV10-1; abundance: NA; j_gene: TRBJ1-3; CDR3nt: TGCGCCATCCGATACAGGGGCCGCTCTGGAAACACCATATATTTT; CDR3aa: CAIRYRGRSGNTIYF
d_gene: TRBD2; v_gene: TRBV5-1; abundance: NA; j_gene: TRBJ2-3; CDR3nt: TGCGCCAGCAGCTCCGTCCCATTGACTAGCGGGACTAGCACAGATACGCAGTATTTT; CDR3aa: CASSSVPLTSGTSTDTQYF
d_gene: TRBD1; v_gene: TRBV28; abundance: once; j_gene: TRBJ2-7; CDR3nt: TGTGCCAGCGCAGCGATGAGGACAGGTCGTTGGGAGCAGTACTTC; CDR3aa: CASAAMRTGRWEQYF
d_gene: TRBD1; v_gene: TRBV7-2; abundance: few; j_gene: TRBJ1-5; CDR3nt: TGTGCCAGCAGCTCACAGGGGGGTCAGCCCCAGCATTTT; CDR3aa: CASSSQGGQPQHF
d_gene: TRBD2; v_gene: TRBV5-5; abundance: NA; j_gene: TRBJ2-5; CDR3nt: TGTGCCAGCAGCTTGGAGGGGGCAAGGGGACTAGCGGGTAAAGAGACCCAGTACTTC; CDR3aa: CASSLEGARGLAGKETQYF
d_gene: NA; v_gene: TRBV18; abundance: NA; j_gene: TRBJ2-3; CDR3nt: TGTGCCAGCTCACCCCGACAGGAGATCACAGATACGCAGTATTTT; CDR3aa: CASSPRQEITDTQYF
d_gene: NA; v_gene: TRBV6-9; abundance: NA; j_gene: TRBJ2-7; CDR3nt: TGTGCCAGCAGTTACCCCGGGGGAATCGAGCAGTACTTC; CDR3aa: CASSYPGGIEQYF
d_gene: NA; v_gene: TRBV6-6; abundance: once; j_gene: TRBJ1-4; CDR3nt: TGTGCCAGCAGTTACTCACCCGGAGACGCTGAAAAACTGTTTTTT; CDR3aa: CASSYSPGDAEKLFF
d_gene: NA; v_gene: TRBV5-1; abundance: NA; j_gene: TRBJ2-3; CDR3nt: TGCGCCAGCAGTTCGTTTACAGGCGCACGCACAGATACGCAGTATTTT; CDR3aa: CASSSFTGARTDTQYF